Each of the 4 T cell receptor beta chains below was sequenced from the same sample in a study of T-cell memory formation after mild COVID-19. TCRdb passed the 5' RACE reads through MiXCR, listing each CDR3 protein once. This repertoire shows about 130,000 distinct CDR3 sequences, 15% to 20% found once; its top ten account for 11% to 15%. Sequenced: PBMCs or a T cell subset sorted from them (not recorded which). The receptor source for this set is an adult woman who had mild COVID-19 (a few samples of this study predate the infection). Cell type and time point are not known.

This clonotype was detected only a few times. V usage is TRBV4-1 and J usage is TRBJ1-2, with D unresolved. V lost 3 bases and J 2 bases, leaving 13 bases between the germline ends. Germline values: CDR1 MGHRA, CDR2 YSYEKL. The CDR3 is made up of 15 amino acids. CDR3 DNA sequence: TGCGCCAGCAGCCACCCCGAGGGAGGGAACTATGGCTACACCTTC. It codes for CASSHPEGGNYGYTF.

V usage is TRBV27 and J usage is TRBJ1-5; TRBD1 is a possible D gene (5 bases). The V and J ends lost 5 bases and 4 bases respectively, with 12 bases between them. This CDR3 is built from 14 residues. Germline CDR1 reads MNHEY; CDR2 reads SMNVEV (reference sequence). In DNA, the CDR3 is TGTGCCAGCAGTACGCCGGGGGGAAATCAGCCCCAGCATTTT. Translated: CASSTPGGNQPQHF.

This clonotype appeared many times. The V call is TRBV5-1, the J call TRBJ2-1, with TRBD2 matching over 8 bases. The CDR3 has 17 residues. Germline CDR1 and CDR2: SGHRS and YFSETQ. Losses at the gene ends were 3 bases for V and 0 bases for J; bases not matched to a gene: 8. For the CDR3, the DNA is TGCGCCAGCAGCTGGGGGGTAGCGGGGCGCTCCTACAATGAGCAGTTCTTC. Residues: CASSWGVAGRSYNEQFF.

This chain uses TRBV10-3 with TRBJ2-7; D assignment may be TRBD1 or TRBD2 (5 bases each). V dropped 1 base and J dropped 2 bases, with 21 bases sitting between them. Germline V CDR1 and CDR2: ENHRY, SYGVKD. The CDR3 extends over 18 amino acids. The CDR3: CAISELGERWGSTYEQYF. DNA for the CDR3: TGTGCCATCAGTGAGTTGGGTGAGCGGTGGGGGTCCACCTACGAGCAGTACTTC.